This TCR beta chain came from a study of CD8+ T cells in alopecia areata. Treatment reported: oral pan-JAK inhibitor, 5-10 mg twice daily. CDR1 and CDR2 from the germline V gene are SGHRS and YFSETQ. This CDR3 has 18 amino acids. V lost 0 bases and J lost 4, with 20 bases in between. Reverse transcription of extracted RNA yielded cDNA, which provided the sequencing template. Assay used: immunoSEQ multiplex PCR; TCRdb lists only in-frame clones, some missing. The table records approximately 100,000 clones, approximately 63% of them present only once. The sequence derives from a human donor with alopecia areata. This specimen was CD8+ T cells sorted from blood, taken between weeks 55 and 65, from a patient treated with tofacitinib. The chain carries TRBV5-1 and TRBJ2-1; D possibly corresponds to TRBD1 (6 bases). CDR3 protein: CASSLGGPYPPQYNEQFF. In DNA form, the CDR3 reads TGCGCCAGCAGCTTGGGGGGGCCCTACCCACCCCAATACAATGAGCAGTTCTTC.